The 24 T cell receptor beta chains below all came from one sample that was sequenced in a study of T cells after somatic rescue of genetic block. The method was immunoSEQ multiplex PCR; TCRdb's version includes in-frame clones alone and lacks a portion of them. The table shows fewer than 150,000 clones, with about 93% occurring only once. Sequenced input: peripheral blood mononuclear cells (PBMCs). The receptors here all came from a woman aged 18 to 35.

The chain couples TRBV18 to TRBJ2-2, with D maybe TRBD2 (5 bases). The CDR3 loop spans 17 amino acids. Germline assignment: CDR1 KGHSH and CDR2 LQKENI. Trimming stripped 1 base from V and 4 bases from J, with 16 bases between. The CDR3 DNA sequence: TGTGCCAGCTCACCACTCTCGAGGGTCGGTAGCACCGGGGAGCTGTTTTTT. This codes for CASSPLSRVGSTGELFF.

The genes are TRBV18 and TRBJ1-1; no definite D call. The CDR3 totals 14 residues. Germline CDR1 is KGHSH and CDR2 is LQKENI. The V gene lost 1 base and the J gene lost 3 bases, with 9 bases spanning the gap. As DNA, the CDR3 is TGTGCCAGCTCACCACTGGTTATGGACACTGAAGCTTTCTTT. The encoded protein is CASSPLVMDTEAFF.

The gene calls are TRBV7-2 and TRBJ1-4; D may be TRBD1 (6 bases). The CDR3 is made up of 14 amino acids. The V gene's germline CDR1 is SGHTA and CDR2 FQGNSA. V lost 4 bases and J 8 bases, leaving 14 bases between the germline ends. Here the CDR3 DNA reads TGTGCCAGCAGCTCCGGGGGGGGGCTGGAAAAACTGTTTTTT. Residues: CASSSGGGLEKLFF.

The rearrangement uses TRBV30 and TRBJ2-7, with 8 nucleotides matching TRBD2. The CDR3 contains 13 residues. V dropped 0 bases and J dropped 5; count of bases not matched to a gene: 3. Looked up from germline, CDR1 is GTSNPN and CDR2 is SVGIG (reference sequence). The CDR3 DNA sequence: TGTGCCTGGAGTGTACGGGGGGGCCACGAGCAGTACTTC. Translated: CAWSVRGGHEQYF.

This clone was seen only once. The chain carries TRBV30 and TRBJ1-3; possibly TRBD1 for D (5 bases). Trimming took off 3 bases at V and 8 bases at J, with 11 bases between the two ends. Germline-derived CDR1 and CDR2 are GTSNPN and SVGIG (reference sequence). This CDR3 region has 12 residues. As DNA, the CDR3 is TGTGCCTGGAGCCCCGTGGGGGACACCATATATTTT. This gives the protein CAWSPVGDTIYF. The complete variable domain, with remaining parts taken from reference TRBV30 and TRBJ1-3, reads SQTIHQWPATLVQPVGSPLSLECTVEGTSNPNLYWYRQAAGRGLQLLFYSVGIGQISSEVPQNLSASRPQDRQFILSSKKLLLSDSGFYLCAWSPVGDTIYFGEGSWLTVV.

CDR3 in amino acids: CASSLGANQPQHF. In nucleotides, the CDR3 is TGTGCCAGCAGCTTAGGGGCCAACCAGCCCCAGCATTTT. The J gene is TRBJ1-5, the V gene TRBV11-2; D ambiguous. The germline V gene has CDR1 SGHAT and CDR2 FQNNGV. CDR3 length equals 13 residues. Trimming removed 1 base from V and 7 bases from J, with 8 bases in between.

The chain recombines TRBV2 with TRBJ1-5; 7 nucleotides align to TRBD1. This CDR3 is built from 13 residues. The V gene end was trimmed by 5 bases and the J gene end by 7 bases; junction bases not matched to a gene: 5. Germline values: CDR1 SNHLY, CDR2 FYNNEI. CDR3 sequence reads: CASSYTGEQPQHF. Written as DNA, the CDR3 is TGTGCCAGCAGTTACACAGGGGAACAGCCCCAGCATTTT. Full variable domain (rest looked up from reference TRBV2 and TRBJ1-5): EPEVTQTPSHQVTQMGQEVILRCVPISNHLYFYWYRQILGQKVEFLVSFYNNEISEKSEIFDDQFSVERPDGSNFTLKIRSTKLEDSAMYFCASSYTGEQPQHFGDGTRLSIL.

The V gene is TRBV7-8, the J gene TRBJ2-3; D is unresolved. The germline V gene encodes CDR1 SGHVS and CDR2 FQNEAQ. The CDR3 consists of 14 residues. Trimming stripped 2 bases from V and 0 bases from J, with 6 bases between. DNA of the CDR3: TGTGCCAGCAGCTTAACGAGGAGCACAGATACGCAGTATTTT. Translating it yields CASSLTRSTDTQYF. The full variable domain, its missing parts supplied by reference TRBV7-8 and TRBJ2-3, is GAGVSQSPRYKVAKRGQDVALRCDPISGHVSLFWYQQALGQGPEFLTYFQNEAQLDKSGLPSDRFFAERPEGSVSTLKIQRTQQEDSAVYLCASSLTRSTDTQYFGPGTRLTVL.

The chain couples TRBV5-4 to TRBJ2-7; D remains unclear. V lost 4 bases and J lost 0, with 5 bases in between. CDR1 is SGHNT, CDR2 YYREEE, per germline (reference sequence). There are 12 residues in the CDR3. The CDR3 DNA reads as TGTGCCAGCAGCGCGAGCTCCTACGAGCAGTACTTC. This codes for CASSASSYEQYF.

This chain uses TRBV28 with TRBJ2-3; D is possibly TRBD2 (6 bases). The CDR3 totals 15 residues. CDR1 and CDR2 from the germline V gene are MDHEN and SYDVKM. V lost 7 bases to trimming and J lost 0 bases, with 14 bases between them. The CDR3 coding sequence is TGTGCCAGCAACCCGGGGGTGGCTAGCACAGATACGCAGTATTTT. Translated: CASNPGVASTDTQYF.

The V call is TRBV5-1, the J call TRBJ1-2; a possible D gene is TRBD1 (6 bases). The CDR3 has 15 amino acids. Trimming cost V 0 bases and J 3 bases, with 12 bases left between them. CDR1 and CDR2 (germline): SGHRS, YFSETQ. This CDR3 reads CASSLGEGVYYGYTF. Written as DNA, the CDR3 is TGCGCCAGCAGCTTGGGAGAGGGGGTATACTATGGCTACACCTTC. Together with reference TRBV5-1 and TRBJ1-2, the CDR3 gives the full variable domain: KAGVTQTPRYLIKTRGQQVTLSCSPISGHRSVSWYQQTPGQGLQFLFEYFSETQRNKGNFPGRFSGRQFSNSRSEMNVSTLELGDSALYLCASSLGEGVYYGYTFGSGTRLTVV.

This rearrangement joins TRBV18 to TRBJ2-1; 11 positions agree with TRBD2. CDR1 and CDR2 from the germline V gene are KGHSH and LQKENI. The CDR3 length is 17 residues. The V and J ends lost 3 bases and 9 bases, in that order; junction bases with no gene match: 13. CDR3 protein: CASSPGGARLAGPEQFF. In DNA form, the CDR3 reads TGTGCCAGCTCACCGGGGGGCGCGAGACTAGCGGGGCCTGAGCAGTTCTTC.

This chain connects TRBV19 to TRBJ2-5; D call uncertain. Germline loops: CDR1 LNHDA, CDR2 SQIVND (reference sequence). The V gene lost 1 base and the J gene lost 5 bases, with 8 bases spanning the gap. The CDR3 has 13 amino acids. CDR3 amino acids: CASSIALGETQYF. In DNA, the CDR3 is TGTGCCAGTAGTATAGCGTTAGGGGAGACCCAGTACTTC.

The V gene is TRBV28, the J gene TRBJ2-3; 8 bases are a match to TRBD1. The CDR3 is made up of 19 amino acids. The V gene end was trimmed by 3 bases and the J gene end by 3 bases; junction bases not matched to a gene: 17. Germline V CDR1 and CDR2: MDHEN, SYDVKM. CDR3 DNA: TGTGCCAGCAGTTTGTTCAGGGGGCAATTTACCACGATGACAGATACGCAGTATTTT. Translated, it gives CASSLFRGQFTTMTDTQYF.

The gene calls are TRBV18 and TRBJ2-3; 7 bases map to TRBD1. This CDR3 has 16 amino acids. The trim removed 4 bases at V and 5 bases at J, leaving 12 bases unmatched. Germline CDR1 KGHSH, CDR2 LQKENI. CDR3 nucleotides: TGTGCCAGCTCACGCCGGACAGGAGAGGTACAAGATACGCAGTATTTT. Translation gives CASSRRTGEVQDTQYF.

There are a few counts of this clone. V usage is TRBV15 and J usage is TRBJ1-6; a possible D gene is TRBD1 (6 bases). Germline-derived CDR1 and CDR2 are LNHNV and YYDKDF (reference sequence). Trimming took 2 bases from V and 7 from J, leaving 18 bases between them. This CDR3 spans 17 amino acids. CDR3 loop: CATSRLTGWVGNSPLHF. CDR3 DNA sequence: TGTGCCACCAGCAGATTGACAGGTTGGGTGGGAAATTCACCCCTCCACTTT.

The chain has TRBV18 and TRBJ2-2; TRBD2 aligns across 9 bases. J gave up 4 bases and V 0 bases, and 6 bases lay outside the gene matches. CDR1 is KGHSH and CDR2 is LQKENI in the germline V gene. This CDR3 contains 17 residues. The CDR3 nucleotides are TGTGCCAGCTCACCACCGCCTAGCGGGGAGAGCACCGGGGAGCTGTTTTTT. Protein sequence: CASSPPPSGESTGELFF.

The chain uses TRBV6-4 and TRBJ2-6; maybe TRBD1 (6 bases). The CDR3 has 16 amino acids. Germline CDR1 is MRHNA and CDR2 is SNTAGT. The V and J ends lost 6 bases and 0 bases respectively, with 12 bases between them. The CDR3, as DNA: TGTGCCAGCAGCCCTCAGGACAGCTCTGGGGCCAACGTCCTGACTTTC. The encoded protein is CASSPQDSSGANVLTF.

In nucleotides, the CDR3 is TGTGCCTGGAGTGTACTCCTTGAGGGTGGAAACACCATATATTTT. Its translation: CAWSVLLEGGNTIYF. This sequence joins TRBV30 and TRBJ1-3; D gene unclear. The CDR3 sequence is 15 residues long. Germline CDR1 is GTSNPN and CDR2 is SVGIG (reference sequence). V gave up 0 bases and J gave up 3 bases, with 12 bases separating them.

This sequence joins TRBV29-1 and TRBJ2-3; the D call may be TRBD1 or TRBD2 (5 bases each). Germline V gene lookup returns CDR1 SQVTM and CDR2 ANQGSEA. The germline V and J ends were trimmed by 0 bases and 4 bases, with 20 bases remaining between them. The CDR3 contains 17 residues. DNA of the CDR3: TGCAGCGTTGAAGAAAATTCGGGAAGGGGAAGGGCAGATACGCAGTATTTT. It codes for CSVEENSGRGRADTQYF.

J is TRBJ1-5 and V is TRBV18; D ambiguous. Germline V gene lookup returns CDR1 KGHSH and CDR2 LQKENI. CDR3 size: 12 residues. V was cut by 5 bases and J by 0 bases, with 2 bases left in between. Here the CDR3 reads CASSNSNQPQHF. The DNA of the CDR3 is TGTGCCAGCTCAAATAGCAATCAGCCCCAGCATTTT.

The chain combines TRBV18 with TRBJ1-1; TRBD1 matches 9 bases. The germline gives CDR1 KGHSH, CDR2 LQKENI. With 6 bases clipped from V and 1 base from J, the junction kept 9 bases outside the gene matches. This CDR3 comprises 16 residues. CDR3 amino acids: CASSLDRGEGNTEAFF. The CDR3 DNA follows: TGTGCCAGCTCTCTGGACAGGGGAGAAGGGAACACTGAAGCTTTCTTT. Using reference TRBV18 and TRBJ1-1 for the parts outside the CDR3, the full variable domain is NAGVMQNPRHLVRRRGQEARLRCSPMKGHSHVYWYRQLPEEGLKFMVYLQKENIIDESGMPKERFSAEFPKEGPSILRIQQVVRGDSAAYFCASSLDRGEGNTEAFFGQGTRLTVV.

This sequence joins TRBV4-2 and TRBJ1-2; maybe TRBD1 (6 bases). From germline, CDR1 is LGHNA and CDR2 YNFKEQ. The CDR3 runs to 19 residues. Trimming removed 1 base at V and 2 bases at J, with 23 bases between. The CDR3: CASSQVGGPLKGGNYGYTF. The DNA for the CDR3 is TGTGCCAGCAGCCAAGTAGGGGGGCCCCTTAAGGGAGGGAACTATGGCTACACCTTC.

The V gene is TRBV7-2, the J gene TRBJ2-2, with D possibly being TRBD1 (7 bases). V gave up 3 bases and J gave up 2 bases, with 13 bases separating them. The CDR3 loop spans 16 amino acids. Germline CDR1 SGHTA, CDR2 FQGNSA. CDR3 amino acids: CASSFTQGGNTGELFF. The CDR3, as DNA: TGTGCCAGCAGCTTTACCCAGGGGGGAAACACCGGGGAGCTGTTTTTT.